The 18 T cell receptor beta chains below were found in one sample sequenced in a study of post-analysis software for immune sequencing data. Their antigen targets remain unknown. Study-level results: Relative to controls, patients had about five TRBV segments at higher frequency, with TRBV5-6, TRBV5-1 and TRBV20-1 among these.

Unique molecular identifiers were carried by the TCR beta cDNA libraries. TCRdb re-derived calls from the PCR reads in MiXCR, one entry per CDR3 protein. The sample shows hundreds of thousands of distinct CDR3 sequences, roughly 40% of them seen only once. The sample was blood. These receptors all come from a girl aged 10 to 17 with multiple sclerosis.

Points on this clonotype: A junction boundary mismatches the germline segment, possibly from a read error. The chain couples TRBV7-8 to TRBJ2-7; perhaps D is TRBD1 or TRBD2 (5 bases each). From germline, CDR1 is SGHVS and CDR2 FQNEAQ. The CDR3 is 17 amino acids. The CDR3 here is CPSSLILGERVFYEQYF. The CDR3 bases are TGTCCCAGCAGCTTAATCCTAGGGGAGAGGGTTTTCTACGAGCAGTACTTC.

The chain recombines TRBV27 with TRBJ2-5; the D gene is possibly TRBD1 (5 bases). The J call may not be correct, given that the DNA end is closer to TRBJ2-7. The CDR3 runs 15 residues. Germline V lookup: CDR1 MNHEY, CDR2 SMNVEV (reference sequence). The CDR3 protein is CASSLVRMLGHEQYF. DNA of the CDR3: TGTGCCAGCAGTTTAGTACGGATGTTGGGGCACGAGCAGTACTTC.

The chain has TRBV5-5 and TRBJ1-5; perhaps TRBD1 as D (6 bases). V lost 2 bases, J lost 5 bases, and 14 bases lay in between. The CDR3 loop spans 15 amino acids. Germline V CDR1 and CDR2: SGHKS, YYEKEE (reference sequence). CDR3 in DNA: TGTGCCAGCAGCTTACAGGTACAGGGTCATCAGCCCCAGCATTTT. Translating gives CASSLQVQGHQPQHF.

The chain couples TRBV7-9 to TRBJ1-2; D is unclear. Germline V gives CDR1 SEHNR, CDR2 FQNEAQ (reference sequence). The germline V and J ends were trimmed by 2 bases and 6 bases, with 19 bases remaining between them. This CDR3 has 16 amino acids. The CDR3 coding sequence is TGTGCCAGCAGCTTAAGGTTCGCGAGGGAGGGTGATGGCTACACCTTC. Residues: CASSLRFAREGDGYTF.

This clonotype was seen a single time. This chain joins TRBV20-1 and TRBJ2-2; 7 bases line up with TRBD2. Germline V gene sequence: CDR1 DFQATT, CDR2 SNEGSKA (reference sequence). V lost 0 bases, J lost 7 bases, and 5 bases stayed unmatched. This CDR3 comprises 14 residues. CDR3 amino acids: CSARDYSGGGELFF. The DNA of the CDR3 is TGCAGTGCTAGAGACTATTCGGGAGGCGGGGAGCTGTTTTTT.

This clonotype was found a few times. The V and J genes are TRBV9 and TRBJ2-1; tentatively, D is TRBD2 (5 bases). The V end lost 5 bases, the J end lost 5 bases, and 17 bases lay between the germline ends. The germline V gene encodes CDR1 SGDLS and CDR2 YYNGEE. The CDR3 is made up of 15 amino acids. CDR3 sequence: CASSEGRLQDNEQFF. In DNA, the CDR3 is TGTGCCAGCAGTGAGGGCCGTCTCCAGGACAATGAGCAGTTCTTC.

This clonotype was counted a few times. The genes are TRBV7-9 and TRBJ2-3; no definite D call. This CDR3 is 11 amino acids long. The V gene's germline CDR1 is SEHNR and CDR2 FQNEAQ (reference sequence). The CDR3: CAGLITDTQYF. In DNA, the CDR3 is TGTGCGGGGTTAATCACAGATACGCAGTATTTT.

The chain combines TRBV6-5 with TRBJ1-2, with D maybe TRBD1 (5 bases). CDR3 size: 15 residues. CDR1 MNHEY and CDR2 SVGAGI come from the germline V gene. The V end lost 0 bases, the J end lost 0 bases, and 8 bases lay between the germline ends. Here the CDR3 reads CASSYSSGTNYGYTF. For the CDR3, the DNA is TGTGCCAGCAGTTACTCGTCAGGGACTAACTATGGCTACACCTTC.

The gene calls are TRBV29-1 and TRBJ1-2; D gene ambiguous. Trimming took off 3 bases at V and 0 bases at J, with 5 bases between the two ends. CDR1 and CDR2 (germline): SQVTM, ANQGSEA. CDR3 length equals 12 residues. In DNA, the CDR3 is TGCAGCGTTGATGTAGCTAACTATGGCTACACCTTC. Protein: CSVDVANYGYTF.

This clonotype has a single count. The germline gene is not matched at one end of the junction; a read error may be the cause. V and J are TRBV7-9 and TRBJ2-1; D might be TRBD2 (5 bases). Germline V CDR1 and CDR2: SEHNR, FQNEAQ (reference sequence). This CDR3 contains 15 residues. The CDR3, as DNA: TGTGCCAGCAGCTTAGTTGGGAGCTCCTACAATGTGCAGTTCTTC. Amino acid sequence: CASSLVGSSYNVQFF.

This clonotype was recorded at least ten times. The gene calls are TRBV29-1 and TRBJ2-7; 9 bases line up with TRBD1. The CDR3 sequence is 12 residues long. CDR1 is SQVTM, CDR2 ANQGSEA, per germline. The V gene end was trimmed by 6 bases and the J gene end by 3 bases; junction bases not matched to a gene: 3. Written as DNA, the CDR3 is TGCAGCGTCGGACAGGGGAGCTACGAGCAGTACTTC. Encoded protein: CSVGQGSYEQYF.

The rearrangement links TRBV29-1 to TRBJ1-1; 8 nucleotides match TRBD1. Germline CDR1 is SQVTM and CDR2 is ANQGSEA. The V gene end was trimmed by 3 bases and the J gene end by 4 bases; junction bases not matched to a gene: 1. This CDR3 region has 12 residues. Written as DNA, the CDR3 is TGCAGCGTTGAGGGACAGGTCACTGAAGCTTTCTTT. Protein: CSVEGQVTEAFF.

This chain uses TRBV12-3 or TRBV12-4 with TRBJ2-7; no clear D gene. This CDR3 has 12 residues. V lost 3 bases and J lost 3, with 6 bases in between. The CDR3 loop is CASSFGHYEQYF. CDR3 bases: TGTGCCAGCAGTTTCGGGCACTACGAGCAGTACTTC.

This sequence joins TRBV19 and TRBJ1-1, with no clear D. CDR1 is LNHDA, CDR2 SQIVND, per germline (reference sequence). This CDR3 region has 14 residues. The V end lost 5 bases, the J end lost 5 bases, and 15 bases lay between the germline ends. The CDR3 loop reads CASSYLSEGTEAFF. CDR3 bases: TGTGCCAGTAGTTACCTCTCGGAGGGAACTGAAGCTTTCTTT. Complete variable domain (other parts from reference TRBV19 and TRBJ1-1): DGGITQSPKYLFRKEGQNVTLSCEQNLNHDAMYWYRQDPGQGLRLIYYSQIVNDFQKGDIAEGYSVSREKKESFPLTVTSAQKNPTAFYLCASSYLSEGTEAFFGQGTRLTVV.

This clonotype was counted a few times. This CDR3 is CASSSRVHYLRQGENQPQHF. CDR3 DNA sequence: TGTGCCAGCAGTTCCAGAGTCCATTACCTTCGACAGGGGGAGAATCAGCCCCAGCATTTT. The rearrangement links TRBV6-5 to TRBJ1-5, with 9 bases identical to TRBD1. V dropped 4 bases and J dropped 4; count of bases not matched to a gene: 20. Germline V gene sequence: CDR1 MNHEY, CDR2 SVGAGI. This CDR3 comprises 20 residues.

The chain recombines TRBV7-2 with TRBJ2-1; D perhaps matches TRBD2 (6 bases). V lost 5 bases and J 0 bases, leaving 11 bases between the germline ends. CDR1 and CDR2 from the germline V gene are SGHTA and FQGNSA. This CDR3 region has 15 residues. The DNA for the CDR3 is TGTGCCAGCAGCCGACCTAGCGTCTCCTACAATGAGCAGTTCTTC. It encodes CASSRPSVSYNEQFF.

This clonotype showed up just a few times. The chain's CDR3 is CASSLMSNTEAFF. The DNA for the CDR3 is TGTGCCAGCAGTTTGATGTCGAACACTGAAGCTTTCTTT. The gene calls are TRBV12-3 or TRBV12-4 and TRBJ1-1; no definite D call. Trimming took 3 bases from V and 1 from J, leaving 6 bases between them. The length of the CDR3 is 13 residues.

This clonotype was counted once. The CDR3 DNA is TGCGCCAGCAGCTTGGCCTTGACCCCACGAACCAATGAGCAGTTCTTC. Translation: CASSLALTPRTNEQFF. V and J are TRBV5-1 and TRBJ2-1; D uncertain. There are 16 residues in the CDR3. Per the germline V gene, CDR1 is SGHRS and CDR2 is YFSETQ. V dropped 0 bases and J dropped 6 bases, with 16 bases sitting between them. The complete variable domain, with remaining parts taken from reference TRBV5-1 and TRBJ2-1, reads KAGVTQTPRYLIKTRGQQVTLSCSPISGHRSVSWYQQTPGQGLQFLFEYFSETQRNKGNFPGRFSGRQFSNSRSEMNVSTLELGDSALYLCASSLALTPRTNEQFFGPGTRLTVL.